This T cell receptor beta chain comes out of a study of T cells in Graves' hyperthyroidism and ophthalmopathy (dated by TCRdb to between 2018 and 2021). At the level of the whole study: Peripheral blood samples were taken at the time of initial diagnosis, prior to any treatment. To identify distinguishing TCR V-J signatures, a discovery cohort of about 100 patients was used, comprising roughly 45 with Graves' ophthalmopathy and some 57 with stable Graves' hyperthyroidism. The paper describes TCR Vbeta CDR3 sequencing of roughly 130 peripheral blood samples, made up of 43 ophthalmopathy patients, around 73 hyperthyroidism patients and 17 progressor patients. In more than 5 Graves' hyperthyroidism patients, the study also compared T-cell repertoires from thyroid tissue with T-cell repertoires from blood. Once sampling was done, hyperthyroidism patients were given methimazole at a starting dose of 30 mg daily, whereas ophthalmopathy patients were given high-dose intravenous methylprednisolone. An independent validation cohort of 18 to 20 hyperthyroidism patients and about 16 patients who later progressed to ophthalmopathy tested prospective prediction of ophthalmopathy. For training and testing, the 80 to 100 patients in the discovery cohort were randomly divided in a 7:3 ratio. Points the paper makes about the study in general: During validation, the model predicted progression to ophthalmopathy a median of approximately 7 months ahead of onset, with almost 71% sensitivity and 72% to 85% specificity. Most expanded thyroid clonotypes (frequency above 0.001) were also found in blood, which suggests that blood repertoires may mirror thyroid immune responses. A model built on a 13 V-J signature distinguished ophthalmopathy from stable hyperthyroidism, reaching about 88% sensitivity and 81.08% specificity in cross-validation and 80%/75% in testing. No statistical method was used to set the sample size in advance, and investigators knew the group allocation.

TCR beta CDR3 regions were amplified from RNA transcripts. The TCR CDR3 was subjected to a first round of RT-PCR using the HTBI primer set and the Qiagen OneStep RT-PCR kit. Libraries were constructed in a second round of multiplex PCR, after which size selection and purification were performed. Sequencing of the libraries was done on an Illumina HiSeq2000 using paired-end 100 bp reads. The authors processed their data as follows. SOAPnuke was used to process the raw data, removing reads that contained adapters or uncalled bases, had a mean Phred below 15, or lacked an exact match to the constant primer or identifier. High-quality paired reads were merged with COPE v1.2.5, and unique nucleotide sequences were defined as clonotypes. MiTCR v1.1 was used to align clonotypes to the IMGT TRBV, TRBD and TRBJ reference segments. Analysis was restricted to V-J combinations with a frequency above 0.0001, which covered roughly 99% of repertoires. A TCS score was defined as the ratio between F50 (clonal expansion) and ExV (chaos), using BLOSUM62-based TCRdist between CDR3 peptides within each V-J. Welch's t-statistics and random forest reduced several hundred V-J features to 13, which were used in a naive Bayes classifier (R e1071). TCRdb passed the public sequencing reads through fastp at Q25 and MiXCR, retaining productive beta sequences. For every CDR3 protein sequence, its rows merge into one entry that carries the most common genes and DNA. Here the V and J calls rest on TCRdb's processing, not on the authors' analysis. Across this sample there are 380,000 or so distinct CDR3 sequences, with 19% seen only once. The ten largest account for about 4% of the sample.

The CDR3 contains 11 residues, cysteine and phenylalanine counted. The retained sequence is limited to the CDR3, 33 bases, with the frame set at the first base. CDR1 and CDR2, per the germline V gene, are KGHDR and SFDVKD. V is cut back by 4 bases and J by 11 bases, with 3 bases in the junction unmatched. This clonotype was seen many times. There is no known antigen for this receptor. No much larger clone is present one base from it, and per-base qualities are unavailable. A patient counted as having stable Graves' hyperthyroidism if no progression to ophthalmopathy occurred over 18 months of follow-up. Hyperthyroidism patients were newly diagnosed, had a disease duration of under 2 months, and were aged 18 to 65 years. The study excluded patients with uncontrolled infections, other autoimmune diseases, pregnancy or lactation. Diagnoses were based on clinical symptoms, serum thyroxine and TRAb, thyroid ultrasound and orbital computed tomography. PBMCs were isolated from more than 9 ml of fresh peripheral blood by Ficoll-Paque density gradient centrifugation. Total RNA was extracted with Trizol reagent, and quality was checked on an Agilent 2100 Bioanalyzer.

The sequenced material came from blood. The rearranged segments are TRBV24-1 and TRBJ1-2; TRBD1 agrees with 7 junctional bases. The receptor comes from a woman under 30 with Graves' hyperthyroidism. The CDR3 protein is CATSEGQWYTF. Here is the DNA: TGTGCCACCAGTGAGGGACAGTGGTACACCTTC.